Below, one TCR beta chain is given with its context. This sample stems from a study of T cell changes during pregnancy in multiple sclerosis. The V end lost 6 bases, the J end lost 6 bases, and 10 bases lay between the germline ends. The CDR3 has 12 amino acids. Per the germline V gene, CDR1 is MDHEN and CDR2 is SYDVKM. Here immunoSEQ multiplex PCR was the method, and the copy in TCRdb shows in-frame clones only, minus some. Here the sample spans about 100,000 clones, 92% being singletons. Sequencing was performed on peripheral blood, taken after pregnancy. The chain joins TRBV28 to TRBJ2-3; maybe TRBD2 (6 bases). The receptor's source is a female donor with multiple sclerosis, enrolled in a pregnancy study. CDR3 in amino acids: CASRRGADTQYF. Here the CDR3 DNA reads TGTGCCAGCAGGCGCGGGGCGGATACGCAGTATTTT.